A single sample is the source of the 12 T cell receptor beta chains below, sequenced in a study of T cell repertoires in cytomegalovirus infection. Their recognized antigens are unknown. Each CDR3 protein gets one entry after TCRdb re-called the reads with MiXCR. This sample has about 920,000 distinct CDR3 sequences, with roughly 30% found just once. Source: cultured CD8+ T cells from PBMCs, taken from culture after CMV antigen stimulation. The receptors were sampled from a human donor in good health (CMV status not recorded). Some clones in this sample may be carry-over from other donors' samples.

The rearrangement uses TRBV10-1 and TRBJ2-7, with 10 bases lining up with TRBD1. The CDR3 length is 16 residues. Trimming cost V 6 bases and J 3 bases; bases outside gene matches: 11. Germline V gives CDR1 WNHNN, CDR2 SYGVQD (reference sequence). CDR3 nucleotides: TGCGCCAGCAGCGAGAGGAGGGACAGGGGCTTCTACGAGCAGTACTTC. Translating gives CASSERRDRGFYEQYF.

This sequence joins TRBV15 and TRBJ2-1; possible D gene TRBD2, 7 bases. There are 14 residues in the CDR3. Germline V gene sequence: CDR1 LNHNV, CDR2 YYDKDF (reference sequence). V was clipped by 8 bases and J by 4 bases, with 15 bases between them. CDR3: CATFRGGTYNEQFF. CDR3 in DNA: TGTGCCACCTTTAGGGGGGGGACTTACAATGAGCAGTTCTTC.

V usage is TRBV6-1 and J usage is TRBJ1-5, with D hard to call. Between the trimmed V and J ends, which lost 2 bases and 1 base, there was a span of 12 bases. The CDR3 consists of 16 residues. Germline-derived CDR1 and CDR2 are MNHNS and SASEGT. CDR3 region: CASSENRHASNQPQHF. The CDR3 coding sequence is TGTGCCAGCAGTGAAAATAGACACGCAAGCAATCAGCCCCAGCATTTT.

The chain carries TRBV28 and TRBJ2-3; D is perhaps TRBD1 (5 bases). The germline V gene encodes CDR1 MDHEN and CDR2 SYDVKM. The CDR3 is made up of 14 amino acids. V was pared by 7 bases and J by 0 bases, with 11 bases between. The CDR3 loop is CASTEDSSTDTQYF. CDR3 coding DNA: TGTGCCAGCACCGAAGACAGTAGCACAGATACGCAGTATTTT.

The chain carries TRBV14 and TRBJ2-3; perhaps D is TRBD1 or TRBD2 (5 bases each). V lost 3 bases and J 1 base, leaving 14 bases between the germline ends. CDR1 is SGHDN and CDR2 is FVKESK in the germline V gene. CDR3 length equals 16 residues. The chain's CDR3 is CASSHDSGWGTDTQYF. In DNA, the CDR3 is TGTGCCAGCAGCCACGACAGCGGTTGGGGCACAGATACGCAGTATTTT.

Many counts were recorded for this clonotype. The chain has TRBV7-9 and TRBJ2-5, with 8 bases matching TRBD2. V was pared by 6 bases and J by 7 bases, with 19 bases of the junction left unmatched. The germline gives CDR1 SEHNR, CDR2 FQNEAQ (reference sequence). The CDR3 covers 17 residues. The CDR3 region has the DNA TGTGCCAGCAGTTCCCCTCCCGGGACTAGTGCGGAGGGGACCCAGTACTTC. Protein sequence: CASSSPPGTSAEGTQYF.

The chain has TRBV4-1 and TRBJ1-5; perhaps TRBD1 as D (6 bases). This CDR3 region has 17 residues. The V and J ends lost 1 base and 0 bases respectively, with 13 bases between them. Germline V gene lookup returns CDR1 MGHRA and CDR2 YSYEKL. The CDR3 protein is CASSQGTTGYSNQPQHF. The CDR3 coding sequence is TGCGCCAGCAGCCAAGGGACCACAGGGTATAGCAATCAGCCCCAGCATTTT.

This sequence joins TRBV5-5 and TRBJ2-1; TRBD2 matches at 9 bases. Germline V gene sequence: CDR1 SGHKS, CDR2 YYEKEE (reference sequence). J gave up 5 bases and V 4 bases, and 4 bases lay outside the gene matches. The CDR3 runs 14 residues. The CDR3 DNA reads TGTGCCAGCAGCCAACCTAGCGGGGACAATGAGCAGTTCTTC. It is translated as CASSQPSGDNEQFF.

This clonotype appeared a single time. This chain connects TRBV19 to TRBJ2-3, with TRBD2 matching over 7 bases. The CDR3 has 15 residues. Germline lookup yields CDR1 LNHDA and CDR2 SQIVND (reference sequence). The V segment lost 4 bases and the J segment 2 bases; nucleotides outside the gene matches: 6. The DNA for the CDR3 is TGTGCCAGTAGTAGACTAGGGAGGGCCACAGATACGCAGTATTTT. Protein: CASSRLGRATDTQYF.

This CDR3 is CASSVYGGQPQHF. The CDR3 region has the DNA TGTGCCAGCAGTGTATACGGGGGCCAGCCCCAGCATTTT. The chain couples TRBV6-4 to TRBJ1-5; D is possibly TRBD1 (6 bases). Germline V CDR1 and CDR2: MRHNA, SNTAGT. The V end lost 4 bases, the J end lost 7 bases, and 11 bases lay between the germline ends. There are 13 residues in the CDR3.

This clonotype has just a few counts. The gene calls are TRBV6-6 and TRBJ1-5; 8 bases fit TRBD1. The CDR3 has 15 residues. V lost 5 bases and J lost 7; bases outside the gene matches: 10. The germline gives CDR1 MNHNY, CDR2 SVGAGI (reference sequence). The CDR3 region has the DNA TGTGCCAGCAGTCGCGACAGGGGTATTGGGCAGCCCCAGCATTTT. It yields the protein CASSRDRGIGQPQHF.

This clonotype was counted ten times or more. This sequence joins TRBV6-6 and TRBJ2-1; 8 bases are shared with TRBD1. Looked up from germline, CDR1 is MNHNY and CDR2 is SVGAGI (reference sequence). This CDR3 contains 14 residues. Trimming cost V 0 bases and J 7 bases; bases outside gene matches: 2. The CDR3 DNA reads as TGTGCCAGCAGTTACTCGAGACAGGGGAATGAGCAGTTCTTC. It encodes CASSYSRQGNEQFF.